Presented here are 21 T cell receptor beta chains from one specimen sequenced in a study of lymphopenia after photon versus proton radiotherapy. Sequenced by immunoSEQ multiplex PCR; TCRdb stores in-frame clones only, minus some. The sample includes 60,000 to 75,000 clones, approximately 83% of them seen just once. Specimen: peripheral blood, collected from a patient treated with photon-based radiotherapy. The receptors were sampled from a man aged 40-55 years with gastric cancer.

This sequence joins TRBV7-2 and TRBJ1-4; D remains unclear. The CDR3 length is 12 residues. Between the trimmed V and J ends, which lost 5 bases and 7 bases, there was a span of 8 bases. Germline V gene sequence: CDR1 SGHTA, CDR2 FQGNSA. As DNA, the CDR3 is TGTGCCAGCAGCCTACCCGGTGAAAAACTGTTTTTT. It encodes CASSLPGEKLFF.

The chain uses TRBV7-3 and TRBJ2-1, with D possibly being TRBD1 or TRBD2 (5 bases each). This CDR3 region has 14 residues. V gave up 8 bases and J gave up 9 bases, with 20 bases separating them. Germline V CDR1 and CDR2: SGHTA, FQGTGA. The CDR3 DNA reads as TGTGCCAGCCAGGGAGTACCCGATGGTACTGAGCAGTTCTTC. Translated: CASQGVPDGTEQFF.

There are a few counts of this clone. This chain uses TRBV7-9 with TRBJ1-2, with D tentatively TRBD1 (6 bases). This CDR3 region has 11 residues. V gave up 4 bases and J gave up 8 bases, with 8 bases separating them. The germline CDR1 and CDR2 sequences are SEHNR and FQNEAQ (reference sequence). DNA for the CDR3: TGTGCCAGCAGCTCAGGGGAAGGCTACACCTTC. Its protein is CASSSGEGYTF.

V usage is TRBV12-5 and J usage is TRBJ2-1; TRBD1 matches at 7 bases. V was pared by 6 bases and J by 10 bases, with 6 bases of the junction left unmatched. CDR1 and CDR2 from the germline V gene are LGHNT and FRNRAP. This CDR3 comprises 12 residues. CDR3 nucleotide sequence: TGTGCTAGTGGCCCTCAGGGGGACGAGCAGTTCTTC. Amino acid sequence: CASGPQGDEQFF.

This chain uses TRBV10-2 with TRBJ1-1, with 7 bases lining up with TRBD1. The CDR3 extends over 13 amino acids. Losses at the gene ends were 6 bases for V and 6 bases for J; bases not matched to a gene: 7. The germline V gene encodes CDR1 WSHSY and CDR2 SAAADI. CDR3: CASSLGTASEAFF. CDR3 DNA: TGCGCCAGCAGCCTCGGGACAGCCTCTGAAGCTTTCTTT.

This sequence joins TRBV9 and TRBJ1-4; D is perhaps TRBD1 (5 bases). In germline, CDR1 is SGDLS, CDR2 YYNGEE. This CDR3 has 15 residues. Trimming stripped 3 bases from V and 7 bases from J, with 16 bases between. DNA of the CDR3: TGTGCCAGCAGCGCCTCCGGGACCCGGGGTGAAAAACTGTTTTTT. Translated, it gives CASSASGTRGEKLFF.

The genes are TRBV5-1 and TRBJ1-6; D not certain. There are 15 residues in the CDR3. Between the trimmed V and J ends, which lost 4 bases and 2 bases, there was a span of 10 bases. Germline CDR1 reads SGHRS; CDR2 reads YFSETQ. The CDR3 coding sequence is TGCGCCAGCAGCCGTGACACTCCCTATAATTCACCCCTCCACTTT. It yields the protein CASSRDTPYNSPLHF.

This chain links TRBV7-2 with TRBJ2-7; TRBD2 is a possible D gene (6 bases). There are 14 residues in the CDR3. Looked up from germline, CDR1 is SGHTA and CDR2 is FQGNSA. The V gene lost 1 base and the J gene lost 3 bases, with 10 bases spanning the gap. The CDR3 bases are TGTGCCAGCAGCTTAGGGGGGGACCGCTACGAGCAGTACTTC. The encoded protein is CASSLGGDRYEQYF.

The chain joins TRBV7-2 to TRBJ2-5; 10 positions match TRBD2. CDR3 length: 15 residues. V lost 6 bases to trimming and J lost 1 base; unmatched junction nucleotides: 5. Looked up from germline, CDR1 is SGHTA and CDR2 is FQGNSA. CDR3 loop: CASSGQRGGQETQYF. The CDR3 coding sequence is TGTGCCAGCAGTGGCCAGCGGGGGGGCCAAGAGACCCAGTACTTC. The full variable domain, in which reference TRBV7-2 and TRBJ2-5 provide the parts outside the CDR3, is GAGVSQSPSNKVTEKGKDVELRCDPISGHTALYWYRQSLGQGLEFLIYFQGNSAPDKSGLPSDRFSAERTGGSVSTLTIQRTQQEDSAVYLCASSGQRGGQETQYFGPGTRLLVL.

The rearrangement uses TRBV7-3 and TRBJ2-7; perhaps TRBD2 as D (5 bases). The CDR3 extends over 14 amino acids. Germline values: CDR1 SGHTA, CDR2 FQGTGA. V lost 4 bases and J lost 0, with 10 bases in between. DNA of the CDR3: TGTGCCAGCAGCTCGACGGGGTCCTCCTACGAGCAGTACTTC. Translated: CASSSTGSSYEQYF.

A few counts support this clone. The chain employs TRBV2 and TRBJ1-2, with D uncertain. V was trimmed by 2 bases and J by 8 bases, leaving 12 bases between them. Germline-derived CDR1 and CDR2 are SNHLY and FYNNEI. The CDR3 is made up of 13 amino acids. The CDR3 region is CASSELGGYGYTF. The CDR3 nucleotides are TGTGCCAGCAGTGAACTGGGAGGGTACGGCTACACCTTC.

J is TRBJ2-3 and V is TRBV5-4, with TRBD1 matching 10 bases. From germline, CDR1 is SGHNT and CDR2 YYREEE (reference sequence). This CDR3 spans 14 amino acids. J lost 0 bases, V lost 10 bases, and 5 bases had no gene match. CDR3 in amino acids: CAGWGQGSTDTQYF. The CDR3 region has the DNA TGTGCCGGGTGGGGACAGGGGAGCACAGATACGCAGTATTTT.

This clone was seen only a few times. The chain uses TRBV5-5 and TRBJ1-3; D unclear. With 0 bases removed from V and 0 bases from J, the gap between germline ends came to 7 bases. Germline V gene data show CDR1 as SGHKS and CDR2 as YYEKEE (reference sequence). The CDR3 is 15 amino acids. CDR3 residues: CASSLEVFSGNTIYF. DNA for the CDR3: TGTGCCAGCAGCTTGGAGGTCTTCTCTGGAAACACCATATATTTT. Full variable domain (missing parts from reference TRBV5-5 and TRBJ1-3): DAGVTQSPTHLIKTRGQQVTLRCSPISGHKSVSWYQQVLGQGPQFIFQYYEKEERGRGNFPDRFSARQFPNYSSELNVNALLLGDSALYLCASSLEVFSGNTIYFGEGSWLTVV.

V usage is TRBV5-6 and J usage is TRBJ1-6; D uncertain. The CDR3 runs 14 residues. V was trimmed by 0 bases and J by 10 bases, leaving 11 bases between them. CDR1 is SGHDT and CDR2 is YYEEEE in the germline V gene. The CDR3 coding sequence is TGTGCCAGCAGCTTGGGCCCCTCGGGCTCACCCCTCCACTTT. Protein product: CASSLGPSGSPLHF.

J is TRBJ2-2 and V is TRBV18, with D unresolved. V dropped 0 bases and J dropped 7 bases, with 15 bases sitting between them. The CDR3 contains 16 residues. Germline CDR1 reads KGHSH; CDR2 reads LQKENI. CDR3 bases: TGTGCCAGCTCACCACCCGTCGCTGGGGTGGACGGGGAGCTGTTTTTT. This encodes CASSPPVAGVDGELFF.

CDR3 nucleotide sequence: TGTGCCAGCAGCTCGGTCGGCTCTGGAAACACCATATATTTT. This translates into CASSSVGSGNTIYF. This rearrangement joins TRBV13 to TRBJ1-3, with D unclear. Germline CDR1 PRHDT, CDR2 FYEKMQ (reference sequence). The CDR3 has 14 amino acids. V was clipped by 4 bases and J by 0 bases, with 7 bases between them.

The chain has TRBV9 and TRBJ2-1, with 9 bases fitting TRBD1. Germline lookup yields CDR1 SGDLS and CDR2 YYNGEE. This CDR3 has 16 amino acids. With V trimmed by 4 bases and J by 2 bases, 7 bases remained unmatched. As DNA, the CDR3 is TGTGCCAGCAGCATTCAACAGGGGGCGGCCTACAATGAGCAGTTCTTC. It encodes CASSIQQGAAYNEQFF.

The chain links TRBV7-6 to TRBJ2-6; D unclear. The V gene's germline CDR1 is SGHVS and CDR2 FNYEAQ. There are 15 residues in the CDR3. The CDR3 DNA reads TGTGCGAACCAAACCCGGCGGTCTGGGGCCAACGTCCTGACTTTC. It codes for CANQTRRSGANVLTF.

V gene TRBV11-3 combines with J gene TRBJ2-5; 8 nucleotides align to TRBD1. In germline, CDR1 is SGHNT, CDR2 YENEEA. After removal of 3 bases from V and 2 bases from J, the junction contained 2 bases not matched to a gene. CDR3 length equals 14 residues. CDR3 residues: CASSLGTGQETQYF. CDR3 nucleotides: TGTGCCAGCAGCTTGGGGACAGGACAAGAGACCCAGTACTTC.

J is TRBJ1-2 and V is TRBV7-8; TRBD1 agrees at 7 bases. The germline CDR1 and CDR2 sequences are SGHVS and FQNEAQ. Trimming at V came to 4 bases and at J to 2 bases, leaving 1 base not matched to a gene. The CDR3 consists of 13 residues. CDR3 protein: CASSSTGNYGYTF. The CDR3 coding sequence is TGTGCCAGCAGCTCGACAGGGAACTATGGCTACACCTTC.

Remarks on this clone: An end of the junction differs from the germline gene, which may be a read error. The CDR3 loop reads CASGYGTGLNYGYTF. The DNA of the CDR3 is TGTGCCAGCGGTTACGGGACAGGCCTTAACTATGGCTACACCTTC. The chain couples TRBV6-5 to TRBJ1-2; TRBD1 aligns across 8 bases. Germline V gene sequence: CDR1 MNHEY, CDR2 SVGAGI. This CDR3 region has 15 residues.